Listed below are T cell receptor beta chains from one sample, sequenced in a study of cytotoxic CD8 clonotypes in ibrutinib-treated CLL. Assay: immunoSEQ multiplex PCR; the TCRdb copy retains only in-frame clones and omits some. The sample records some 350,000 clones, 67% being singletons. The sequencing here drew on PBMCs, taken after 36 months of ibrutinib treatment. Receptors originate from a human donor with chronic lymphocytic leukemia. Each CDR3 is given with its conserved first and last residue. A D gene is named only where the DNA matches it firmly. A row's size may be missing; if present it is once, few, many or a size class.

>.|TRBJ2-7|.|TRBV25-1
CASSDRGGSYEQYF
TGTGCCAGCAGTGACAGGGGAGGGTCCTACGAGCAGTACTTC
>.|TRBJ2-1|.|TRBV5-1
CASSLAGIGSSYNEQFF
TGCGCCAGCAGCTTGGCAGGTATAGGGAGCTCCTACAATGAGCAGTTCTTC
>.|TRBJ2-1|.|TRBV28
CASSSPLRERSFF
TGTGCCAGCAGTTCCCCACTAAGGGAGAGGTCGTTCTTC
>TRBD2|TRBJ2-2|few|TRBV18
CASSRSPGLANTGELFF
TGTGCCAGCTCACGTAGTCCGGGACTAGCGAACACCGGGGAGCTGTTTTTT
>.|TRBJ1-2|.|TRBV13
CASSSLEDRLNYGYTF
TGTGCCAGCAGCAGCCTGGAGGACAGACTTAACTATGGCTACACCTTC
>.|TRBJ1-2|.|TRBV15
CATSRDLGSAGYTF
TGTGCCACCAGCAGAGATTTGGGTTCTGCTGGCTACACCTTC
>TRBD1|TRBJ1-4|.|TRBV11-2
CASSFTIDTGTGGKLFF
TGTGCCAGCAGCTTCACGATCGATACCGGGACAGGAGGAAAACTGTTTTTT
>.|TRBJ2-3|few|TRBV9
CASSGTDSTDTQYF
TGTGCCAGCAGCGGAACGGATAGCACAGATACGCAGTATTTT
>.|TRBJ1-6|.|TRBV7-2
CASRSRAGGNSPLHF
TGTGCCAGCAGATCCAGGGCCGGAGGAAATTCACCCCTCCACTTT
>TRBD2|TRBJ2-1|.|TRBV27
CASSTSGGTYYNEQFF
TGTGCCAGCAGTACTAGCGGGGGGACATACTACAATGAGCAGTTCTTC
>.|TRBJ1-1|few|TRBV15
CATSTRQVRTEAFF
TGTGCCACCAGCACGCGACAGGTTCGCACTGAAGCTTTCTTT
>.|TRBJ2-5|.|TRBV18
CASSPPFPGETQYF
TGTGCCAGCTCACCCCCATTCCCTGGGGAGACCCAGTACTTC
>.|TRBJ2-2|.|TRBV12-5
CASAPVSLNTGELFF
TGTGCTAGTGCCCCAGTCAGTCTGAACACCGGGGAGCTGTTTTTT
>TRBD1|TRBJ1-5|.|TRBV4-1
CASSQADRVGNTNQPQHF
TGCGCCAGCAGCCAAGCGGACAGGGTCGGGAATACCAATCAGCCCCAGCATTTT
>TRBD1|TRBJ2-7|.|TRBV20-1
CSAFGTAF
TGCAGTGCTTTCGGGACAGCCTTC
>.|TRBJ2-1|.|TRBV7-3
CASSFSSDLYNEQFF
TGTGCCAGCAGCTTTAGTAGCGACCTCTACAATGAGCAGTTCTTC
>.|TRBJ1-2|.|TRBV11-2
CASSLDPWREGNYGYTF
TGTGCCAGCAGCCTTGACCCGTGGCGGGAAGGAAACTATGGCTACACCTTC
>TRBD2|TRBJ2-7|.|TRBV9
CASSPSGVPYEQYF
TGTGCCAGCAGCCCAAGCGGGGTCCCCTACGAGCAGTACTTC
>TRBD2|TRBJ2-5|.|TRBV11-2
CASSLGLAGSETQYF
TGTGCCAGCAGCTTAGGACTAGCGGGTTCGGAGACCCAGTACTTC
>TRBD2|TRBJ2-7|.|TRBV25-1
CASSDFSGTSYEQYF
TGTGCCAGCAGTGATTTTAGCGGGACTTCCTACGAGCAGTACTTC
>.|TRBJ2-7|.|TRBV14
CASSQGYGEQYF
TGTGCCAGCAGCCAAGGTTATGGGGAGCAGTACTTC
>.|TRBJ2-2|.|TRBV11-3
CASSPGGRRANTGELFF
TGTGCCAGCAGCCCAGGCGGGCGCAGGGCGAACACCGGGGAGCTGTTTTTT
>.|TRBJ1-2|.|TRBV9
CASSFRQAPDYGYTF
TGTGCCAGCAGCTTTAGACAGGCCCCTGACTATGGCTACACCTTC
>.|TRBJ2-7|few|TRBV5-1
CASSLGPLPYEQYF
TGCGCCAGCAGCTTGGGGCCCTTGCCCTACGAGCAGTACTTC
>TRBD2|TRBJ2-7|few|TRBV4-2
CASSQDLAGGPSEQYF
TGTGCCAGCAGCCAAGATTTAGCGGGGGGTCCTTCGGAGCAGTACTTC
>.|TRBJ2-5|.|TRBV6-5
CASSYHWTQETQYF
TGTGCCAGCAGTTACCATTGGACACAAGAGACCCAGTACTTC
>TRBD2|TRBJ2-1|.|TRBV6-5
CASSYQGLAPYNEQFF
TGTGCCAGCAGTTACCAGGGACTAGCTCCCTACAATGAGCAGTTCTTC
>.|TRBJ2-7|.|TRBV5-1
CASSPPGAEQYF
TGCGCCAGCAGCCCCCCGGGGGCTGAGCAGTACTTC
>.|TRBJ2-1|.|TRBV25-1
CASSGWLADSYNEQFF
TGTGCCAGCAGTGGTTGGCTAGCTGACTCCTACAATGAGCAGTTCTTC
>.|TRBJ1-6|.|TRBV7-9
CASSLPQWEGYSPLHF
TGTGCCAGCAGCTTACCTCAGTGGGAGGGTTATTCACCCCTCCACTTT
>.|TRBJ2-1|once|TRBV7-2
CASSPTRQHYNEQFF
TGTGCCAGCAGCCCCACTAGACAGCATTACAATGAGCAGTTCTTC
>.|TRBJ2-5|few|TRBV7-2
CASSLFGWGETQYF
TGTGCCAGCAGCTTATTCGGGTGGGGAGAGACCCAGTACTTC
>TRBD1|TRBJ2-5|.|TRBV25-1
CASSDPGTGAQETQYF
TGTGCCAGCAGTGATCCCGGGACAGGGGCTCAAGAGACCCAGTACTTC
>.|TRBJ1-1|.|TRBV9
CASSWTLNTEAFF
TGTGCCAGCAGCTGGACCTTGAACACTGAAGCTTTCTTT
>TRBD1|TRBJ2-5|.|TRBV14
CASSPLQFSPPDRGETQYF
TGTGCCAGCAGCCCTCTTCAGTTTTCCCCCCCCGACAGGGGAGAGACCCAGTACTTC
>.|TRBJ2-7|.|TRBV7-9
CAPPQGPSYEQYF
TGTGCCCCCCCGCAGGGGCCGTCCTACGAGCAGTACTTC
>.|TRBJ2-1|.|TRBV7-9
CASKGNEQFF
TGTGCCAGCAAGGGCAATGAGCAGTTCTTC
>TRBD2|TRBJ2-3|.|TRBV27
CASSYVGLAGGPDTQYF
TGTGCCAGCAGCTATGTGGGGCTAGCGGGAGGGCCAGATACGCAGTATTTT
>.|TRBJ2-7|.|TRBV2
CASSRTGPEASYEQYF
TGTGCCAGCAGTCGTACCGGGCCAGAAGCTTCCTACGAGCAGTACTTC
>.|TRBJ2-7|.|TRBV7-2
CASSRSDIWGEQYF
TGCGCCAGCAGCCGGTCGGATATTTGGGGCGAGCAGTACTTC
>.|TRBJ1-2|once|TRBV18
CASSPKRTGLYYGYTF
TGTGCCAGCTCACCCAAGCGAACAGGCTTGTACTATGGCTACACCTTC
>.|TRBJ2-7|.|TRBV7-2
CASSLGLLLREQYF
TGTGCCAGCAGCTTAGGTCTCCTCCTTCGGGAGCAGTACTTC
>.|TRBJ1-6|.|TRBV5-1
CASKVLDNYNSPLHF
TGCGCCAGCAAGGTCTTGGACAACTATAATTCACCCCTCCACTTT
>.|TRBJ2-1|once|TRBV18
CASSPVRGASSYNEQFF
TGTGCCAGCTCACCAGTCCGGGGAGCTAGCTCCTACAATGAGCAGTTCTTC
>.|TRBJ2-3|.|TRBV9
CASSTQPPLGGQLGHTQYF
TGTGCCAGCAGCACTCAACCCCCCTTGGGGGGACAGCTAGGTCATACGCAGTATTTT
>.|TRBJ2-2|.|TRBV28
CASSLPWTNSGGELFF
TGTGCCAGCAGTTTACCTTGGACTAACTCGGGCGGGGAGCTGTTTTTT
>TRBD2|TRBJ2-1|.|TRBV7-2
CASSPTLSLREGPYNEQFF
TGTGCCAGCAGCCCGACTTTGAGTTTGCGGGAGGGCCCCTACAATGAGCAGTTCTTC
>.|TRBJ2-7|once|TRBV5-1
CASSLVASPSGEQYF
TGCGCCAGCAGCTTGGTAGCAAGCCCCTCGGGGGAGCAGTACTTC
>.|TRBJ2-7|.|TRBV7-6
CASSLGAQDYEQYF
TGTGCCAGCAGCTTAGGGGCGCAGGACTACGAGCAGTACTTC
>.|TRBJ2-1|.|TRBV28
CASSIGRAYNEQFF
TGTGCCAGCTCCATAGGGCGGGCATACAATGAGCAGTTCTTC
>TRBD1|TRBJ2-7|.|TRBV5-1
CASSLSLGQGSTYEQYF
TGCGCCAGCAGCTTGTCCCTAGGACAGGGGTCTACCTACGAGCAGTACTTC
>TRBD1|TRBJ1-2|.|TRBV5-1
CASSLAPDRQANYGYTF
TGCGCCAGCAGCTTGGCCCCGGACAGGCAAGCTAACTATGGCTACACCTTC
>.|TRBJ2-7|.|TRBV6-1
CASRPYGETYEQYF
TGTGCCAGCAGGCCCTATGGGGAGACCTACGAGCAGTACTTC
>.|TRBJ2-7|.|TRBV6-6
CASSDRFYEQYF
TGTGCCAGCAGTGACCGATTCTACGAGCAGTACTTC
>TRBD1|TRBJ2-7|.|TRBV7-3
CASSTRDSHYEQYF
TGTGCCAGCAGCACCCGGGACAGTCACTACGAGCAGTACTTC
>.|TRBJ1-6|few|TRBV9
CASSVGGSYNSPLHF
TGTGCCAGCAGCGTAGGGGGCTCCTATAATTCACCCCTCCACTTT
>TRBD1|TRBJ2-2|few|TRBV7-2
CASSHQGAVTGELFF
TGTGCCAGCAGCCATCAGGGGGCGGTCACCGGGGAGCTGTTTTTT
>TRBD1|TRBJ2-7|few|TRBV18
CASSPSRTGGLWEQYF
TGTGCCAGCTCACCCTCCAGGACAGGGGGTTTGTGGGAGCAGTACTTC